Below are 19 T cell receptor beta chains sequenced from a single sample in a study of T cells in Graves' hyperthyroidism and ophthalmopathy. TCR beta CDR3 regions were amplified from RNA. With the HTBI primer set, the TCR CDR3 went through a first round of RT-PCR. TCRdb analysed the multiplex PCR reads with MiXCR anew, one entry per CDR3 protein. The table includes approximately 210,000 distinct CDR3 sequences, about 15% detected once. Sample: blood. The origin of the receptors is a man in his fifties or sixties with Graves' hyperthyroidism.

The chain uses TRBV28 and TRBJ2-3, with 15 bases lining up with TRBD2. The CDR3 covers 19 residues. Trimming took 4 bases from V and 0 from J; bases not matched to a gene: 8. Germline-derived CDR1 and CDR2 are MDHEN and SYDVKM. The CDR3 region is CASSSGLAGGPVSTDTQYF. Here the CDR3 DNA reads TGTGCCAGCAGTTCTGGACTAGCGGGAGGGCCTGTAAGCACAGATACGCAGTATTTT. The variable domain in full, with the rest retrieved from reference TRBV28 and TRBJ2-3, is DVKVTQSSRYLVKRTGEKVFLECVQDMDHENMFWYRQDPGLGLRLIYFSYDVKMKEKGDIPEGYSVSREKKERFSLILESASTNQTSMYLCASSSGLAGGPVSTDTQYFGPGTRLTVL.

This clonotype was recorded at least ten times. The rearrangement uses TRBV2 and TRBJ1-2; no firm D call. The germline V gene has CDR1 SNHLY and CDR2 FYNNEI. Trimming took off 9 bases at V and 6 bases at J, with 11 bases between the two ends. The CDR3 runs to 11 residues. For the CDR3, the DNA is TGTGCCAGTGACACCGGAGATGGCTACACCTTC. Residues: CASDTGDGYTF.

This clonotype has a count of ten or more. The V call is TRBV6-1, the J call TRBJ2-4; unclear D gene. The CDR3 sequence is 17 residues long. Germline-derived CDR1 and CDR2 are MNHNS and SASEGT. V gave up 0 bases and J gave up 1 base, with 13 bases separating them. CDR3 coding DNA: TGTGCCAGCAGTGAAGCAGGGTTATTGGTGGCCAAAAACATTCAGTACTTC. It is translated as CASSEAGLLVAKNIQYF.

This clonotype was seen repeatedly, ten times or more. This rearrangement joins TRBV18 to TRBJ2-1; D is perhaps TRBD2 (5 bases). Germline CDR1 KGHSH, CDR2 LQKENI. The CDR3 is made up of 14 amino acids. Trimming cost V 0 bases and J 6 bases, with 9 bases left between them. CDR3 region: CASSPPASPNEQFF. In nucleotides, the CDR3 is TGTGCCAGCTCACCACCTGCTAGCCCCAATGAGCAGTTCTTC.

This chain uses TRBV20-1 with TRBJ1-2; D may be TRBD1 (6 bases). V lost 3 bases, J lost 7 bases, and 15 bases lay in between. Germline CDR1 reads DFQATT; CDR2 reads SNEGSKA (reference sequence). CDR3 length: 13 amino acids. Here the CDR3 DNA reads TGCAGTGCTAGTCTCGGGGGCGCGGGTGGCTACACCTTC. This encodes CSASLGGAGGYTF.

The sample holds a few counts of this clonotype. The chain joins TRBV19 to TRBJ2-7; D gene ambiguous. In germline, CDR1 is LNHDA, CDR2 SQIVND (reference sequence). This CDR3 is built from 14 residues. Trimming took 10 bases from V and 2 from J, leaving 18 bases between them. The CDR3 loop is CATRARSNPYEQYF. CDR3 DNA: TGTGCCACAAGGGCGAGGTCTAACCCCTACGAGCAGTACTTC.

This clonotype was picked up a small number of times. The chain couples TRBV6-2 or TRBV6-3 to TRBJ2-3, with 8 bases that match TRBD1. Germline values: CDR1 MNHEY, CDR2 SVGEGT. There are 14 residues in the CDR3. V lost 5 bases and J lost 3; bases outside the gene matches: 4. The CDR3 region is CASSRQGRTDTQYF. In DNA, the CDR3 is TGTGCCAGCAGTCGACAGGGGAGAACAGATACGCAGTATTTT.

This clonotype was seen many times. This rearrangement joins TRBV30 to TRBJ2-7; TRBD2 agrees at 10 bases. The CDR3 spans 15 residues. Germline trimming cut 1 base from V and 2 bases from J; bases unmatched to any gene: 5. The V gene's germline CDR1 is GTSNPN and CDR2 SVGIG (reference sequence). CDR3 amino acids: CAWSGWTSGTYEQYF. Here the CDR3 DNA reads TGTGCCTGGAGTGGATGGACTAGCGGAACCTACGAGCAGTACTTC.

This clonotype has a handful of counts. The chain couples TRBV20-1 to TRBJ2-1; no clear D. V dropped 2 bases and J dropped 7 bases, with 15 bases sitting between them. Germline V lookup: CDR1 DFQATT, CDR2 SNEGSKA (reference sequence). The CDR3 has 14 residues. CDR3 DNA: TGCAGTGCTAGACAGGACGGCTTGTTGAATGAGCAGTTCTTC. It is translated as CSARQDGLLNEQFF.

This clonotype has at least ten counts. For the CDR3, the DNA is TGTGCCAGCAGTCCCAACCTTCGACAGGGGGCTAACTACGAGCAGTACTTC. Protein sequence: CASSPNLRQGANYEQYF. The chain is built from TRBV27 and TRBJ2-7, with TRBD1 matching 10 bases. V was pared by 5 bases and J by 3 bases, with 13 bases of the junction left unmatched. The CDR3 runs 17 residues. The germline gives CDR1 MNHEY, CDR2 SMNVEV (reference sequence).

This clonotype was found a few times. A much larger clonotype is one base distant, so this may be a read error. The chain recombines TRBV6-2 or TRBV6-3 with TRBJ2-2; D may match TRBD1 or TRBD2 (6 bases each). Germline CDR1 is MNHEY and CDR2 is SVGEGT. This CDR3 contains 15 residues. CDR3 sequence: CASGYPGADTGELFF. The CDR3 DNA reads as TGTGCCAGCGGTTATCCGGGGGCGGACACCGGGGAGCTGTTTTTT.

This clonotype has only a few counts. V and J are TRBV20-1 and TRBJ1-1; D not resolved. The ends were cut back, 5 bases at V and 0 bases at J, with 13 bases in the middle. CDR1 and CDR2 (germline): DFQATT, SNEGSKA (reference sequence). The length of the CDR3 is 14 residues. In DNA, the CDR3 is TGCAGTGCTCTCCCCGGCCCAATGAACACTGAAGCTTTCTTT. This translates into CSALPGPMNTEAFF.

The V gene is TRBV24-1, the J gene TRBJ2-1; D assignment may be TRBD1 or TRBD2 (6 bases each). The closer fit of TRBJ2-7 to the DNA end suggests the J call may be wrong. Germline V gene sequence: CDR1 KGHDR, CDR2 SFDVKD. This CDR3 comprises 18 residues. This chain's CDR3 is CATSDPRGGGGTYNEQYF. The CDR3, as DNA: TGTGCCACCAGTGATCCACGCGGTGGAGGGGGTACGTACAATGAGCAGTACTTC.

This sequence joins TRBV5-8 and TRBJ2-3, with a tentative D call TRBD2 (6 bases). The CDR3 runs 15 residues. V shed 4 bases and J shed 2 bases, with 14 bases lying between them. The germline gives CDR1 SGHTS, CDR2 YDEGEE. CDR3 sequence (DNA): TGTGCCAGCAGCCTATTAGCGGAGATCACAGATACGCAGTATTTT. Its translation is CASSLLAEITDTQYF.

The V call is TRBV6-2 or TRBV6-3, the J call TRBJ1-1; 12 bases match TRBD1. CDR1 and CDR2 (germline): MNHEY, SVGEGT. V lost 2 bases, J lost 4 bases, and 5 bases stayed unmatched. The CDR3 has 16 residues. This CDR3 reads CASSYGTGGVGTEAFF. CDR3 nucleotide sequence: TGTGCCAGCAGTTACGGGACAGGGGGCGTGGGCACTGAAGCTTTCTTT.

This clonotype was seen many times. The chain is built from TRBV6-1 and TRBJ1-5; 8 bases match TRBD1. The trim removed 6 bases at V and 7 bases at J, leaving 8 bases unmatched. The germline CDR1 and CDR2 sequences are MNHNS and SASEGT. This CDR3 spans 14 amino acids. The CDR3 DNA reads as TGTGCCAGCAGCCTCGGACAGGGAGGACAGCCCCAGCATTTT. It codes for CASSLGQGGQPQHF.

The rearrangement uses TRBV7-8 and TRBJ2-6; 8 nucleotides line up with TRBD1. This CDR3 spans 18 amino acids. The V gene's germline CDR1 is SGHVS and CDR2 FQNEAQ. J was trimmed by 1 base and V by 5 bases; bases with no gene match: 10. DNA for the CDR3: TGTGCCAGCAGCCGGGGACAGGCTTACACTTCTGGGGCCAACGTCCTGACTTTC. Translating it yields CASSRGQAYTSGANVLTF.

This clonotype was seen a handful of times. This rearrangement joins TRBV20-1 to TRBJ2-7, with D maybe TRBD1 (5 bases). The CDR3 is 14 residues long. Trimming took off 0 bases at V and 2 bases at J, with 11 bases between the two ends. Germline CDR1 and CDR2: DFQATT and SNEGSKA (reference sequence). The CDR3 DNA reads TGCAGTGCTAGAGATCAAGCGACAGCCTACGAGCAGTACTTC. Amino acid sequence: CSARDQATAYEQYF.

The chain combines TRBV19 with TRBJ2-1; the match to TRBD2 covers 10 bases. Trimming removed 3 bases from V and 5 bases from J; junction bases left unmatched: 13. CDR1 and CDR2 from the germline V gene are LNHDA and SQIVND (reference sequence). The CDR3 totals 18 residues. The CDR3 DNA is TGTGCCAGTAGTATTGGCGGACCGTTAGCGGGGGGTCACAATGAGCAGTTCTTC. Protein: CASSIGGPLAGGHNEQFF.